This T cell receptor (beta chain) was identified in a study of blood T cell repertoires in COVID-19. Turning to the study itself: The United States, Italy and Spain provided the acute and convalescent COVID-19 samples. The cDNA or gDNA used as material had been derived from T cells, B-cell-depleted T cells, or PBMCs.

Per the original data handling: Reference gene primers were amplified, and this amplification served to estimate nucleated cell counts. Data came from immunoSEQ multiplex PCR; TCRdb stores just in-frame clones and leaves some out. The DNA gave D and trimming, while V, J and clone size come from that table. Here the sample spans 130,000 to 150,000 clones, about nine tenths being singletons. Germline trimming cut 3 bases from V and 6 bases from J; bases unmatched to any gene: 13. Germline V gives CDR1 SGHNT, CDR2 YYREEE (reference sequence). The CDR3 totals 17 residues. The material sequenced was peripheral blood. The TCR was taken from a human donor in a cohort sampled during active COVID-19. The J gene is TRBJ2-7, the V gene TRBV5-4; 12 bases map to TRBD2. CDR3 loop: CASSSTTGLAGRSEQYF. The CDR3 DNA is TGTGCCAGCAGCTCGACGACCGGACTAGCGGGGAGGTCCGAGCAGTACTTC.